The 32 T cell receptor beta chains given below trace back to one sample, sequenced in a study of blood T cell repertoires in COVID-19. Data came from immunoSEQ multiplex PCR; TCRdb stores just in-frame clones and leaves some out. The sample consists of around 100,000 clones, around 83% of them appearing once. The sequenced sample was peripheral blood. The source of these receptors is a man aged 65 to 85 with active or convalescent COVID-19.

The chain uses TRBV27 and TRBJ2-7; 9 bases map to TRBD2. The length of the CDR3 is 13 residues. The V and J ends lost 6 bases and 2 bases, in that order; junction bases with no gene match: 2. Germline CDR1 reads MNHEY; CDR2 reads SMNVEV (reference sequence). The CDR3, as DNA: TGTGCCAGCAGCCGCGGGGGGGCCTACGAGCAGTACTTC. Translated: CASSRGGAYEQYF.

The J gene is TRBJ1-1, the V gene TRBV29-1; maybe TRBD1 (5 bases). The CDR3 loop spans 13 amino acids. V gave up 5 bases and J gave up 5 bases, with 15 bases separating them. CDR1 and CDR2 (germline): SQVTM, ANQGSEA. CDR3 in amino acids: CSVYGGGRTEAFF. DNA for the CDR3: TGCAGCGTTTACGGGGGAGGGAGAACTGAAGCTTTCTTT.

The V gene is TRBV5-3, the J gene TRBJ1-1; a possible D gene is TRBD1 (6 bases). TRBV5-3 is reported as an ORF; its role is uncertain. The CDR3 runs 14 residues. The germline V and J ends were trimmed by 4 bases and 3 bases, with 13 bases remaining between them. The CDR3 bases are TGTGCCAGAAGCCGGGGGGCAGGGGACACTGAAGCTTTCTTT. Its protein product is CARSRGAGDTEAFF.

The chain recombines TRBV6-5 with TRBJ1-5; D not resolved. Germline lookup yields CDR1 MNHEY and CDR2 SVGAGI. Trimming left V 5 bases short and J 2 bases short, with 10 bases between. The CDR3 has 14 residues. The CDR3 region has the DNA TGTGCCAGCAGTCCAGGTGCTGGCAATCAGCCCCAGCATTTT. Protein product: CASSPGAGNQPQHF.

This clone turned up a few times. CDR3 in DNA: TGTGCCACCAGGCAGACAGGGGGCGATGAGACCCAGTACTTC. It specifies CATRQTGGDETQYF. The chain employs TRBV24-1 and TRBJ2-5, with 10 bases identical to TRBD1. Germline V gene sequence: CDR1 KGHDR, CDR2 SFDVKD. The CDR3 has 14 residues. Trimming cost V 7 bases and J 5 bases; bases outside gene matches: 6.

The gene calls are TRBV28 and TRBJ1-2; a possible D gene is TRBD1 (5 bases). This CDR3 is 14 amino acids long. CDR1 and CDR2 from the germline V gene are MDHEN and SYDVKM. The V end was cut by 2 bases, the J end by 3 bases, with 10 bases between. The CDR3 sequence is CASSLTGGDYGYTF. As DNA, the CDR3 is TGTGCCAGCAGTTTAACGGGGGGGGACTATGGCTACACCTTC.

The rearrangement joins TRBV5-6 to TRBJ1-2, with 9 bases that match TRBD1. This CDR3 has 15 residues. Germline trimming cut 3 bases from V and 8 bases from J; bases unmatched to any gene: 11. Germline V gene sequence: CDR1 SGHDT, CDR2 YYEEEE. CDR3 in DNA: TGTGCCAGCAGCTCGATGGACAGGGGTGAGGGAGGCTACACCTTC. This codes for CASSSMDRGEGGYTF.

The sample holds one count of this clone. J is TRBJ2-2 and V is TRBV18, with D hard to call. V was trimmed by 4 bases and J by 1 base, leaving 13 bases between them. The V gene's germline CDR1 is KGHSH and CDR2 LQKENI. This CDR3 contains 16 residues. The CDR3 is CASSQESSLNTGELFF. DNA for the CDR3: TGTGCCAGCTCACAGGAGAGCAGTTTGAACACCGGGGAGCTGTTTTTT. Full variable domain (outside the CDR3, taken from reference TRBV18 and TRBJ2-2): NAGVMQNPRHLVRRRGQEARLRCSPMKGHSHVYWYRQLPEEGLKFMVYLQKENIIDESGMPKERFSAEFPKEGPSILRIQQVVRGDSAAYFCASSQESSLNTGELFFGEGSRLTVL.

The rearrangement links TRBV7-9 to TRBJ2-7; D is perhaps TRBD2 (5 bases). CDR1 is SEHNR and CDR2 is FQNEAQ in the germline V gene (reference sequence). V was pared by 8 bases and J by 0 bases, with 11 bases between. This CDR3 is built from 13 residues. Written as DNA, the CDR3 is TGTGCCAGCGAGGGTGGACTCTCCTACGAGCAGTACTTC. Translated, it gives CASEGGLSYEQYF.

Concerning this clone: The sample carries other DNA sequences with the same CDR3. This chain links TRBV5-4 with TRBJ2-3; TRBD2 agrees at 10 bases. Unmatched junction bases numbered 3, after V lost 0 bases and J lost 2 bases. The CDR3 consists of 16 residues. CDR1 and CDR2 from the germline V gene are SGHNT and YYREEE (reference sequence). In nucleotides, the CDR3 is TGTGCCAGCAGCTTGGGGAGCGGGGGGGACACAGATACGCAGTATTTT. This encodes CASSLGSGGDTDTQYF.

Turning to this clone: A read error may produce the germline difference seen at one junction end. J is TRBJ1-3 and V is TRBV19; 10 bases agree with TRBD1. The CDR3 spans 17 residues. Germline V lookup: CDR1 LNHDA, CDR2 SQIVND (reference sequence). As DNA, the CDR3 is TGTGCCAATAGTCGACAGGGGGCTACCCTCTCTGGAAACACCATATATTTT. It is translated as CANSRQGATLSGNTIYF.

V is TRBV7-2 and J is TRBJ1-2, with a weak D call TRBD1 (6 bases). Germline values: CDR1 SGHTA, CDR2 FQGNSA. Trimming pared 1 base from V and 8 bases from J, leaving 11 bases between. This CDR3 spans 13 amino acids. This CDR3 reads CASSLETGPGYTF. The CDR3 bases are TGTGCCAGCAGCTTAGAAACAGGGCCAGGCTACACCTTC.

The chain employs TRBV7-9 and TRBJ2-1; unclear D gene. Germline V gene lookup returns CDR1 SEHNR and CDR2 FQNEAQ (reference sequence). V lost 1 base and J 10 bases, leaving 11 bases between the germline ends. This CDR3 is 13 amino acids long. CDR3 DNA sequence: TGTGCCAGCAGCTTAGAAGCTGTGCGAGAGCAGTTCTTC. Translation gives CASSLEAVREQFF.

The chain has TRBV2 and TRBJ2-7; 9 nucleotides line up with TRBD1. Germline values: CDR1 SNHLY, CDR2 FYNNEI. The CDR3 contains 13 residues. Germline trimming cut 6 bases from V and 3 bases from J; bases unmatched to any gene: 3. CDR3 DNA: TGTGCCAGCAGCCAGGGACAGGGCTACGAGCAGTACTTC. Its protein product is CASSQGQGYEQYF.

The chain recombines TRBV6-5 with TRBJ1-1, with D perhaps TRBD1 (6 bases). The CDR3 has 15 amino acids. Germline V gene sequence: CDR1 MNHEY, CDR2 SVGAGI. V was pared by 2 bases and J by 9 bases, with 19 bases between. CDR3 region: CASSYPTGDRWKAFF. CDR3 nucleotide sequence: TGTGCCAGCAGTTACCCTACCGGAGACAGGTGGAAAGCTTTCTTT.

This clone was found once. This chain links TRBV7-8 with TRBJ1-3; D remains ambiguous. CDR3 size: 16 residues. CDR1 and CDR2 (germline): SGHVS, FQNEAQ. Trimming shortened V by 5 bases and J by 1 base, and 15 bases separated the two germline ends. The DNA for the CDR3 is TGTGCCAGCAGCCCCCGGGAAGAGGGATCTGGAAACACCATATATTTT. Amino acids: CASSPREEGSGNTIYF.

This clone was recorded a few times. The rearrangement links TRBV7-2 to TRBJ1-5, with no clear D. This CDR3 is 14 amino acids long. The V end lost 2 bases, the J end lost 0 bases, and 5 bases lay between the germline ends. In germline, CDR1 is SGHTA, CDR2 FQGNSA. CDR3 nucleotides: TGTGCCAGCAGCTTATCCCATAGCAATCAGCCCCAGCATTTT. This encodes CASSLSHSNQPQHF.

The gene calls are TRBV7-8 and TRBJ1-3, with D perhaps TRBD1 (5 bases). This CDR3 comprises 16 residues. Trimming removed 2 bases from V and 0 bases from J, with 11 bases in between. The germline V gene encodes CDR1 SGHVS and CDR2 FQNEAQ. The CDR3 loop reads CASSLLIQASGNTIYF. In DNA, the CDR3 is TGTGCCAGCAGCTTACTTATACAGGCCTCTGGAAACACCATATATTTT.

This chain links TRBV18 with TRBJ2-7; perhaps TRBD1 as D (6 bases). This CDR3 has 13 residues. The germline gives CDR1 KGHSH, CDR2 LQKENI. V lost 5 bases to trimming and J lost 4 bases, with 12 bases between them. CDR3: CASSDGQSYEQYF. CDR3 in DNA: TGTGCCAGCTCAGACGGACAGTCATACGAGCAGTACTTC.

This clone appeared a single time. The V call is TRBV18, the J call TRBJ2-2; TRBD2 aligns across 10 bases. The ends lost 4 bases at V and 4 bases at J; junction bases unmatched: 6. CDR1 is KGHSH, CDR2 LQKENI, per germline. There are 16 residues in the CDR3. The CDR3 DNA is TGTGCCAGCTCACTACTAGCGGGGAGAGGCACCGGGGAGCTGTTTTTT. It is translated as CASSLLAGRGTGELFF.

This clone was recorded a few times. This rearrangement joins TRBV5-6 to TRBJ1-6; D is unresolved. Germline V gene sequence: CDR1 SGHDT, CDR2 YYEEEE. The CDR3 runs to 14 residues. Trimming cost V 4 bases and J 11 bases, with 16 bases left between them. This chain's CDR3 is CASSQVEGVTPLHF. The CDR3 DNA sequence: TGTGCCAGCAGCCAAGTCGAGGGTGTGACACCCCTCCACTTT.

This clone has only one observation. The chain recombines TRBV5-1 with TRBJ1-3, with D maybe TRBD1 (5 bases). Germline V gene sequence: CDR1 SGHRS, CDR2 YFSETQ. V lost 4 bases, J lost 2 bases, and 16 bases lay in between. This CDR3 is 16 amino acids long. CDR3 sequence (DNA): TGCGCCAGCAGCCTGGACGGGGGTAGGGCTGGAAACACCATATATTTT. Translation: CASSLDGGRAGNTIYF.

The genes are TRBV28 and TRBJ2-1; D might be TRBD1 (7 bases). Deletions cut 5 bases from V and 5 bases from J, with 16 bases between. Germline loops: CDR1 MDHEN, CDR2 SYDVKM. The CDR3 has 15 amino acids. DNA of the CDR3: TGTGCCAGCAGTCAGGCGGGACAGCCTAACAATGAGCAGTTCTTC. This sequence encodes CASSQAGQPNNEQFF.

The chain has TRBV11-3 and TRBJ2-2; D unresolved. V was shortened by 6 bases and J by 3 bases, with 11 bases between the two germline ends. The CDR3 consists of 14 residues. Looked up from germline, CDR1 is SGHNT and CDR2 is YENEEA. CDR3: CASRRYEDTGELFF. CDR3 nucleotides: TGTGCCAGCAGGAGGTACGAGGACACCGGGGAGCTGTTTTTT.

V is TRBV6-2 or TRBV6-3 and J is TRBJ1-1; possibly TRBD1 for D (5 bases). CDR3 size: 14 residues. Germline V CDR1 and CDR2: MNHEY, SVGEGT. Trimming left V 6 bases short and J 6 bases short, with 17 bases between. CDR3 sequence reads: CASSSAQAVSEAFF. DNA of the CDR3: TGTGCCAGCAGCTCCGCACAGGCGGTATCTGAAGCTTTCTTT.

CDR3 loop: CASSTRRGLAGDYEQYF. The CDR3 DNA follows: TGTGCCAGTAGTACGCGTCGAGGGCTAGCGGGGGACTACGAGCAGTACTTC. The chain combines TRBV19 with TRBJ2-7, with 10 bases lining up with TRBD2. The CDR3 is 17 residues long. Germline V gives CDR1 LNHDA, CDR2 SQIVND (reference sequence). The V segment lost 4 bases and the J segment 3 bases; nucleotides outside the gene matches: 12.

This chain connects TRBV11-2 to TRBJ2-7; 10 positions match TRBD2. The germline V gene has CDR1 SGHAT and CDR2 FQNNGV. CDR3 size: 19 residues. Trimming cost V 5 bases and J 0 bases; bases outside gene matches: 16. DNA of the CDR3: TGTGCCAGCAGCCCCCCCCGGGGAAGCGGGGGGGAAAGCTCCTACGAGCAGTACTTC. Translated, it gives CASSPPRGSGGESSYEQYF.

The rearrangement links TRBV3-1 (or the pseudogene TRBV3-2) to TRBJ2-4, with D possibly being TRBD2 (6 bases). The germline gives CDR1 LGHDT, CDR2 YNNKEL (reference sequence). Trimming pared 1 base from V and 8 bases from J, leaving 12 bases between. The CDR3 runs 14 residues. DNA of the CDR3: TGTGCCAGCAGCCAAGCGTCCGGGGGACACATTCAGTACTTC. This sequence encodes CASSQASGGHIQYF.

The V call is TRBV12-3 or TRBV12-4, the J call TRBJ2-2, with D perhaps matching TRBD2 (6 bases). The CDR3 has 13 residues. V lost 6 bases and J lost 5, with 10 bases in between. The CDR3 region is CASRLAETGELFF. Here the CDR3 DNA reads TGTGCCAGCAGACTAGCCGAAACCGGGGAGCTGTTTTTT.

The J gene is TRBJ1-1, the V gene TRBV6-2 or TRBV6-3; a weak D match, TRBD1 (6 bases). Trimming shortened V by 2 bases and J by 7 bases, and 14 bases separated the two germline ends. Germline V lookup: CDR1 MNHEY, CDR2 SVGEGT. The CDR3 spans 14 residues. The CDR3 reads CASSYRDTRGEAFF. CDR3 coding DNA: TGTGCCAGCAGTTACAGGGACACTCGAGGTGAAGCTTTCTTT.

This chain links TRBV6-5 with TRBJ1-5; D unclear. V dropped 0 bases and J dropped 0 bases, with 9 bases sitting between them. Germline CDR1 is MNHEY and CDR2 is SVGAGI. The CDR3 is 16 residues long. As DNA, the CDR3 is TGTGCCAGCAGTTACTCCGGCGGTGCTAGCAATCAGCCCCAGCATTTT. Protein: CASSYSGGASNQPQHF.

This clone was counted once. V and J are TRBV27 and TRBJ2-3, with TRBD2 as a possible D gene (6 bases). Germline CDR1 reads MNHEY; CDR2 reads SMNVEV (reference sequence). The CDR3 sequence is 15 residues long. The V end lost 2 bases, the J end lost 2 bases, and 11 bases lay between the germline ends. CDR3 DNA sequence: TGTGCCAGCAGTTTAGCGGGGAGCCTCACAGATACGCAGTATTTT. Amino acids: CASSLAGSLTDTQYF.